The clone carrying this T cell receptor beta chain was detected many times. The authors amplified TCR beta CDR3 regions, and they did so from RNA transcripts for repertoire sequencing. HTBI primers were used in a first-round RT-PCR, which preceded a second-round multiplex PCR. Each CDR3 protein gets one entry after TCRdb re-called the multiplex PCR reads with MiXCR. The repertoire holds fewer than 250,000 distinct CDR3 sequences, with 25% to 35% as singletons. This specimen comes from a study of Graves' ophthalmopathy and Graves' hyperthyroidism. The CDR3 is 16 residues long. The germline V and J ends were trimmed by 3 bases and 4 bases, with 18 bases remaining between them. Germline CDR1 is SGHTA and CDR2 is FQGNSA.

J is TRBJ1-2 and V is TRBV7-2; D uncertain. This TCR came from a man aged 45 to 65 with Graves' ophthalmopathy. Sequencing input: peripheral blood. The CDR3 here is CASSFSAELYLYGYTF. The CDR3 nucleotides are TGTGCCAGCAGCTTTTCGGCAGAACTTTACCTCTATGGCTACACCTTC.